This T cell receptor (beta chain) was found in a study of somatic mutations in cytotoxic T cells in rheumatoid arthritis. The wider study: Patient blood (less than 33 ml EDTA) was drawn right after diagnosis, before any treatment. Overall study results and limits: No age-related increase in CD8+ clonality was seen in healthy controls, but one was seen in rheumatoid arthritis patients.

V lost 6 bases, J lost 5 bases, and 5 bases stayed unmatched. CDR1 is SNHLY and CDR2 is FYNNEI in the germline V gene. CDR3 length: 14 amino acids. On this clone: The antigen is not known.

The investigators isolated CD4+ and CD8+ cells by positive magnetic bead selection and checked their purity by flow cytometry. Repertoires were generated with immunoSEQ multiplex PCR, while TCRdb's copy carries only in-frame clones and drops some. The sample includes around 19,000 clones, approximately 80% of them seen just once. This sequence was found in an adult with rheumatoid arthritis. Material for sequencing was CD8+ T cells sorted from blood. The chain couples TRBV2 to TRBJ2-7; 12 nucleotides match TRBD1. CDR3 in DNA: TGTGCCAGCAGGTGGGACAGGGGGCTGGACGAGCAGTACTTC. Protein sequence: CASRWDRGLDEQYF.